This T cell receptor (beta chain) is drawn from a study of T cells in Graves' hyperthyroidism and ophthalmopathy. The TCR beta CDR3 regions underwent amplification using RNA transcripts as the source. RT-PCR in the first round (using the HTBI primer set) targeted the TCR CDR3. One entry per CDR3 protein, called by TCRdb with MiXCR from the multiplex PCR reads. Of about 360,000 distinct CDR3 sequences in the sample, about 13% were seen once. Germline V gene sequence: CDR1 SGHRS, CDR2 YFSETQ. The CDR3 consists of 17 residues. The V and J ends lost 8 bases and 0 bases, in that order; junction bases with no gene match: 10. This clonotype was seen many times.

The genes are TRBV5-1 and TRBJ1-5; 11 positions agree with TRBD1. Sequences were obtained from blood. The clonotype comes from a woman younger than 30 with Graves' hyperthyroidism. The CDR3 here is CARERRDRGISNQPQHF. The CDR3 DNA sequence: TGCGCCAGGGAGCGCCGGGACAGGGGGATTAGCAATCAGCCCCAGCATTTT.